The 23 T cell receptor beta chains listed next were all sequenced from one sample in a study of T cells in Graves' hyperthyroidism and ophthalmopathy. Amplification yielded TCR beta CDR3 regions, with RNA transcripts as the source. Carried out on the TCR CDR3, a first-round RT-PCR used the HTBI primer set. Each CDR3 protein gets one entry after TCRdb re-called the multiplex PCR reads with MiXCR. Among around 380,000 distinct CDR3 sequences listed, 13% were seen once. Material: blood. Receptors originate from a man aged 25 to 40 with Graves' hyperthyroidism that later progressed to Graves' ophthalmopathy.

At least ten counts were recorded for this clonotype. This chain uses TRBV20-1 with TRBJ1-1; weak D call: TRBD1 (5 bases). The CDR3 covers 16 residues. The V gene lost 3 bases and the J gene lost 1 base, with 18 bases spanning the gap. The V gene's germline CDR1 is DFQATT and CDR2 SNEGSKA (reference sequence). CDR3 sequence reads: CSASGWGLVKNTEAFF. DNA for the CDR3: TGCAGTGCTAGCGGTTGGGGGTTGGTGAAGAACACTGAAGCTTTCTTT.

About this clonotype itself: A read error may be the cause here, since a much bigger clone is one base away. V is TRBV28 and J is TRBJ2-5, with a possible D match to TRBD2 (6 bases). V was pared by 8 bases and J by 2 bases, with 12 bases between. Germline values: CDR1 MDHEN, CDR2 SYDVKM. The length of the CDR3 is 13 residues. The CDR3 region is CASDGGSQETQYF. CDR3 DNA sequence: TGTGCCAGCGATGGGGGGAGTCAAGAGACCCAGTACTTC.

This chain joins TRBV7-9 and TRBJ1-6; D is ambiguous. CDR3 length equals 12 residues. Germline loops: CDR1 SEHNR, CDR2 FQNEAQ (reference sequence). Trimming shortened V by 5 bases and J by 9 bases, and 8 bases separated the two germline ends. The CDR3 here is CASSGPGSPLHF. CDR3 nucleotide sequence: TGTGCCAGCAGCGGGCCGGGTTCACCCCTCCACTTT.

This clonotype appeared many times. This chain links TRBV12-3 or TRBV12-4 with TRBJ1-2, with unresolved D. This CDR3 contains 15 residues. V was clipped by 8 bases and J by 0 bases, with 16 bases between them. The CDR3 coding sequence is TGTGCCAGCCTGGACCTAGACGGGACTAACTATGGCTACACCTTC. It yields the protein CASLDLDGTNYGYTF.

This clonotype turned up a few times. The chain joins TRBV7-3 to TRBJ2-7; 7 positions agree with TRBD2. The CDR3 is made up of 15 amino acids. V shed 5 bases, J shed 2 bases, and the junction held 9 bases outside the gene matches. The germline gives CDR1 SGHTA, CDR2 FQGTGA. In nucleotides, the CDR3 is TGTGCCAGCAGCCTCCACGCGGGGGTAGCCTACGAGCAGTACTTC. Translating it yields CASSLHAGVAYEQYF.

This clonotype was seen at least ten times. The chain links TRBV6-1 to TRBJ1-1; D not certain. V lost 8 bases to trimming and J lost 4 bases, with 11 bases between them. This CDR3 spans 12 amino acids. From germline, CDR1 is MNHNS and CDR2 SASEGT. CDR3 amino acids: CASGWPRTEAFF. For the CDR3, the DNA is TGTGCCAGCGGTTGGCCTCGCACTGAAGCTTTCTTT.

This clonotype was recorded a few times. A read error may explain this, as a much larger clone is one base away. V is TRBV6-5 and J is TRBJ1-5; 7 bases line up with TRBD1. Germline V gene sequence: CDR1 MNHEY, CDR2 SVGAGI. Trimming at V came to 4 bases and at J to 8 bases, leaving 11 bases not matched to a gene. This CDR3 has 15 residues. CDR3 loop: CASSFGRGNYEPQHF. CDR3 in DNA: TGTGCCAGCAGTTTCGGCAGGGGGAATTATGAGCCCCAGCATTTT.

Notes on this clonotype: Possible read error: a much larger clone is one base away. The chain joins TRBV6-5 to TRBJ1-2; 8 bases align to TRBD1. This CDR3 region has 18 residues. Germline V gene sequence: CDR1 MNHEY, CDR2 SVGAGI. The trim removed 2 bases at V and 0 bases at J, leaving 11 bases unmatched. The CDR3 sequence: CASSYARDRKSTNYGYTF. The DNA of the CDR3 is TGTGCCAGCAGTTACGCTAGGGACAGGAAAAGTACTAACTATGGCTACACCTTC.

As concerns this clonotype: A much larger clone differs from this one at a single base, so this may be a read error. CDR3 region: CASSFDGPEPQYF. The CDR3 DNA sequence: TGTGCCAGCAGTTTTGATGGACCGGAGCCCCAGTATTTT. This chain links TRBV12-3 or TRBV12-4 with TRBJ1-5, with D unclear. Gene TRBJ2-3 matches the end of the DNA better, so the J call may be wrong. This CDR3 region has 13 residues.

As concerns this clonotype: This may come from a read error, since a much larger clone is one base off. The V and J genes are TRBV2 and TRBJ2-1, with D tentatively TRBD1 (6 bases). Germline values: CDR1 SNHLY, CDR2 FYNNEI. This CDR3 region has 10 residues. Trimming took off 6 bases at V and 13 bases at J, with 10 bases between the two ends. This CDR3 reads CASRDRSQFF. The CDR3 bases are TGTGCCAGCAGGGACAGATCTCAGTTCTTC.

This clonotype was seen repeatedly, ten times or more. This chain links TRBV11-3 with TRBJ2-1; D uncertain. Trimming stripped 5 bases from V and 7 bases from J, with 6 bases between. Germline values: CDR1 SGHNT, CDR2 YENEEA. The CDR3 spans 11 residues. The CDR3 DNA reads as TGTGCCAGCAGCCCCCGGAATGAGCAGTTCTTC. Amino acids: CASSPRNEQFF.

This clonotype has more than one count but fewer than ten. V usage is TRBV11-3 and J usage is TRBJ1-1; 9 positions agree with TRBD1. Germline CDR1 reads SGHNT; CDR2 reads YENEEA. The CDR3 extends over 15 amino acids. Unmatched junction bases numbered 9, after V lost 4 bases and J lost 6 bases. The CDR3 nucleotides read TGTGCCAGCAGCTCCTGGACAGGGGTAGACGCTGAAGCTTTCTTT. Translating gives CASSSWTGVDAEAFF.

This clonotype was found a few times. The chain links TRBV5-1 to TRBJ2-7; perhaps TRBD1 as D (8 bases). Germline V gene sequence: CDR1 SGHRS, CDR2 YFSETQ. V lost 3 bases, J lost 5 bases, and 18 bases lay in between. The CDR3 sequence is 15 residues long. For the CDR3, the DNA is TGCGCCAGCAGCTACAGGGGGGGGCGCGTGAACGAGCAGTACTTC. Protein: CASSYRGGRVNEQYF. Supplemented by reference TRBV5-1 and TRBJ2-7, the full variable domain reads KAGVTQTPRYLIKTRGQQVTLSCSPISGHRSVSWYQQTPGQGLQFLFEYFSETQRNKGNFPGRFSGRQFSNSRSEMNVSTLELGDSALYLCASSYRGGRVNEQYFGPGTRLTVT.

Ten or more counts support this clonotype. This chain links TRBV6-5 with TRBJ1-4; 7 nucleotides agree with TRBD1. This CDR3 is built from 15 residues. Per the germline V gene, CDR1 is MNHEY and CDR2 is SVGAGI. V lost 2 bases to trimming and J lost 7 bases; unmatched junction nucleotides: 7. The CDR3 reads CASSYERGPSEKLFF. CDR3 sequence (DNA): TGTGCCAGCAGTTACGAAAGGGGGCCTAGTGAAAAACTGTTTTTT.

The CDR3 region has the DNA TGTGCCAGCAGCGGCAGACAGCGAACCTCTGGAAACACCATATATTTT. It codes for CASSGRQRTSGNTIYF. V gene TRBV9 combines with J gene TRBJ1-3; maybe TRBD1 (5 bases). V lost 3 bases, J lost 0 bases, and 13 bases lay in between. The CDR3 extends over 16 amino acids. Germline values: CDR1 SGDLS, CDR2 YYNGEE. The full variable domain, rest sourced from reference TRBV9 and TRBJ1-3, is DSGVTQTPKHLITATGQRVTLRCSPRSGDLSVYWYQQSLDQGLQFLIQYYNGEERAKGNILERFSAQQFPDLHSELNLSSLELGDSALYFCASSGRQRTSGNTIYFGEGSWLTVV.

This clonotype showed up just a few times. This sequence joins TRBV12-3 or TRBV12-4 and TRBJ2-1, with D perhaps matching TRBD2 (6 bases). This CDR3 region has 12 residues. Trimming took off 3 bases at V and 9 bases at J, with 9 bases between the two ends. In DNA, the CDR3 is TGTGCCAGCAGTTTGGGGACTCTTGAGCAGTTCTTC. The encoded protein is CASSLGTLEQFF.

This clonotype was counted only a few times. This chain links TRBV14 with TRBJ1-3; 9 bases fit TRBD1. Germline-derived CDR1 and CDR2 are SGHDN and FVKESK. The CDR3 length is 18 residues. V was pared by 4 bases and J by 0 bases, with 10 bases of the junction left unmatched. CDR3 sequence (DNA): TGTGCCAGCAGCCCCTGGGGACAGGGAGCCCTCTCTGGAAACACCATATATTTT. It encodes CASSPWGQGALSGNTIYF.

This clonotype was detected many times. The J gene is TRBJ1-4, the V gene TRBV28; no reliable D call. Germline-derived CDR1 and CDR2 are MDHEN and SYDVKM. Trimming took 6 bases from V and 8 from J, leaving 16 bases between them. The CDR3 spans 14 residues. Here the CDR3 DNA reads TGTGCCAGCAGCCTGGGATATATTGGGGAAAAACTGTTTTTT. Translated, it gives CASSLGYIGEKLFF.

This clonotype occurred many times. The chain uses TRBV5-8 and TRBJ2-1, with D hard to call. Per germline, CDR1 SGHTS and CDR2 YDEGEE. V gave up 0 bases and J gave up 0 bases, with 7 bases separating them. This CDR3 contains 15 residues. CDR3 nucleotide sequence: TGTGCCAGCAGCTTGGGGTCTTCCTCCTACAATGAGCAGTTCTTC. As protein: CASSLGSSSYNEQFF.

There are a few counts of this clonotype. The chain combines TRBV7-9 with TRBJ1-1; 8 bases align to TRBD1. Germline-derived CDR1 and CDR2 are SEHNR and FQNEAQ (reference sequence). V lost 5 bases and J lost 0; bases outside the gene matches: 8. CDR3 length equals 16 residues. CDR3 residues: CASSRLGQGMNTEAFF. CDR3 in DNA: TGTGCCAGCAGCAGACTTGGACAGGGCATGAACACTGAAGCTTTCTTT. Together with reference TRBV7-9 and TRBJ1-1, the CDR3 gives the full variable domain: DTGVSQNPRHKITKRGQNVTFRCDPISEHNRLYWYRQTLGQGPEFLTYFQNEAQLEKSRLLSDRFSAERPKGSFSTLEIQRTEQGDSAMYLCASSRLGQGMNTEAFFGQGTRLTVV.

This clonotype appeared many times. The chain carries TRBV7-9 and TRBJ2-3; D possibly corresponds to TRBD1 (6 bases). The CDR3 sequence is 14 residues long. Per the germline V gene, CDR1 is SEHNR and CDR2 is FQNEAQ (reference sequence). V shed 3 bases and J shed 5 bases, with 12 bases lying between them. The CDR3 spells CASSFPGVGDTQYF. The DNA of the CDR3 is TGTGCCAGCAGCTTCCCAGGGGTAGGAGATACGCAGTATTTT.

The table lists this clonotype with a few counts. The rearrangement uses TRBV4-2 and TRBJ1-4; D possibly corresponds to TRBD1 (6 bases). Trimming took 4 bases from V and 0 from J, leaving 15 bases between them. Germline CDR1 LGHNA, CDR2 YNFKEQ. CDR3 length equals 17 residues. CDR3 protein: CASSPRGRGATNEKLFF. The CDR3 DNA reads as TGTGCCAGCAGCCCGAGGGGGAGGGGTGCAACTAATGAAAAACTGTTTTTT.

This clonotype was seen a few times. The genes are TRBV5-4 and TRBJ2-7; D gene uncertain. V gave up 0 bases and J gave up 2 bases, with 9 bases separating them. The CDR3 is 14 amino acids. Germline CDR1 reads SGHNT; CDR2 reads YYREEE (reference sequence). The CDR3 protein is CASSLGVGTYEQYF. CDR3 bases: TGTGCCAGCAGCTTGGGGGTGGGAACCTACGAGCAGTACTTC.